The 10 T cell receptor beta chains presented below share a single source sample, sequenced in a study of response to subunit inactivated influenza vaccine. TCRdb ran MiXCR on the RT-PCR reads and lists one entry per CDR3 protein. The profile covers roughly 460,000 distinct CDR3 sequences, with 9.5% to 13% appearing a single time and approximately 12% taken by the ten largest. Sequencing used PBMCs from blood, obtained roughly 6 weeks after vaccination. Receptor source: a man aged 50 or older who received an inactivated influenza vaccine.

This clonotype came up a few times. The V and J genes are TRBV3-1 and TRBJ2-7; D not certain. The V end lost 0 bases, the J end lost 4 bases, and 10 bases lay between the germline ends. The CDR3 runs 14 residues. The germline V gene has CDR1 LGHDT and CDR2 YNNKEL (reference sequence). CDR3 nucleotide sequence: TGTGCCAGCAGCCAAGACAGACACATTTACGAGCAGTACTTC. It yields the protein CASSQDRHIYEQYF.

V is TRBV12-3 or TRBV12-4 and J is TRBJ1-1, with D hard to call. The CDR3 runs 12 residues. V lost 2 bases, J lost 13 bases, and 14 bases lay in between. CDR3 sequence reads: CASSLLAGFVFF. In DNA, the CDR3 is TGTGCCAGCAGTTTACTGGCCGGGTTTGTTTTCTTT.

This clonotype came up a few times. The rearrangement links TRBV4-2 to TRBJ2-2; D possibly corresponds to TRBD1 (6 bases). The CDR3 is 16 amino acids. The germline gives CDR1 LGHNA, CDR2 YNFKEQ. V was pared by 1 base and J by 5 bases, with 14 bases between. The CDR3 coding sequence is TGTGCCAGCAGCCAAGTAGAAGGACAGCGGACCGGGGAGCTGTTTTTT. Translation: CASSQVEGQRTGELFF.

This clonotype has a count of ten or more. Sequence at one end of the junction differs from germline and may be a read error. The chain joins TRBV3-1 to TRBJ2-7; weak D call: TRBD1 (6 bases). The CDR3 consists of 11 residues. In germline, CDR1 is LGHDT, CDR2 YNNKEL (reference sequence). CDR3 nucleotides: TGTGCCAGCAGCCAATGGACAGCTTTCGACTTC. The encoded protein is CASSQWTAFDF.

The chain links TRBV4-2 to TRBJ2-6; maybe TRBD1 (5 bases). Trimming pared 1 base from V and 0 bases from J, leaving 13 bases between. CDR3 length equals 18 residues. CDR1 is LGHNA, CDR2 YNFKEQ, per germline. The CDR3 DNA follows: TGTGCCAGCAGCCAAGTCGTGGGGCTGGGCTCTGGGGCCAACGTCCTGACTTTC. Residues: CASSQVVGLGSGANVLTF.

At least ten counts were recorded for this clonotype. DNA of the CDR3: TGCGCCAGCAGCTTGGAGTTTACAGATACGCAGTATTTT. It is translated as CASSLEFTDTQYF. The chain recombines TRBV5-1 with TRBJ2-3; no reliable D call. CDR1 and CDR2 (germline): SGHRS, YFSETQ. V gave up 0 bases and J gave up 3 bases, with 5 bases separating them. The CDR3 runs to 13 residues.

In this sample, this clonotype turned up many times. The rearrangement joins TRBV11-2 to TRBJ2-5; 12 bases are shared with TRBD2. J lost 3 bases, V lost 4 bases, and 12 bases had no gene match. The CDR3 is 18 amino acids. Germline-derived CDR1 and CDR2 are SGHAT and FQNNGV. The CDR3 DNA reads TGTGCCAGCAGCTACCATGGAAGGACTAGCGGGACCAAAGAGACCCAGTACTTC. Translation: CASSYHGRTSGTKETQYF.

This clonotype has just a few counts. This chain links TRBV20-1 with TRBJ2-3; 10 bases line up with TRBD2. The CDR3 loop spans 17 amino acids. Per the germline V gene, CDR1 is DFQATT and CDR2 is SNEGSKA (reference sequence). Unmatched junction bases numbered 13, after V lost 6 bases and J lost 1 base. CDR3 coding DNA: TGCAGTGCCAACGTGGCTAGCGGGAGAGGAGGCACAGATACGCAGTATTTT. Amino acids: CSANVASGRGGTDTQYF.

This clonotype was detected ten times or more. The V gene is TRBV6-1, the J gene TRBJ1-4; no definite D call. The germline CDR1 and CDR2 sequences are MNHNS and SASEGT. The V end was cut by 7 bases, the J end by 7 bases, with 13 bases between. The CDR3 covers 13 residues. The CDR3 here is CASTKNQGEKLFF. DNA for the CDR3: TGTGCCAGCACCAAGAATCAAGGTGAAAAACTGTTTTTT.

The rearrangement links TRBV9 to TRBJ1-1; possibly TRBD1 for D (5 bases). V dropped 3 bases and J dropped 1 base, with 13 bases sitting between them. The CDR3 runs to 15 residues. Germline CDR1 and CDR2: SGDLS and YYNGEE. The CDR3 reads CASSGPGWSNTEAFF. The CDR3, as DNA: TGTGCCAGCAGCGGGCCAGGGTGGTCGAACACTGAAGCTTTCTTT.